These 24 T cell receptor beta chains came from one sample sequenced in a study of blood T cell repertoires in COVID-19. The protocol was immunoSEQ multiplex PCR, while the TCRdb copy is restricted to in-frame clones and leaves out a portion. The sample lists more than 250,000 clones; 70% to 90% were seen once. The specimen was peripheral blood. Receptors originate from a woman aged 50 to 60 with COVID-19, enrolled during active disease.

This clone was found once. The chain has TRBV18 and TRBJ1-1, with D perhaps matching TRBD1 (5 bases). CDR3 length: 15 residues. With 3 bases removed from V and 1 base from J, the gap between germline ends came to 12 bases. Looked up from germline, CDR1 is KGHSH and CDR2 is LQKENI. CDR3 loop: CASSPKTGGNTEAFF. In DNA, the CDR3 is TGTGCCAGCTCACCGAAGACCGGGGGGAACACTGAAGCTTTCTTT.

The chain is built from TRBV28 and TRBJ2-7, with D tentatively TRBD2 (6 bases). The CDR3 spans 15 residues. Per the germline V gene, CDR1 is MDHEN and CDR2 is SYDVKM. Trimming pared 3 bases from V and 4 bases from J, leaving 16 bases between. CDR3 in DNA: TGTGCCAGCAGTTTCGGAGGGGCCAAGGGTTACGAGCAGTACTTC. It encodes CASSFGGAKGYEQYF. Filled out from reference TRBV28 and TRBJ2-7, the complete variable domain reads DVKVTQSSRYLVKRTGEKVFLECVQDMDHENMFWYRQDPGLGLRLIYFSYDVKMKEKGDIPEGYSVSREKKERFSLILESASTNQTSMYLCASSFGGAKGYEQYFGPGTRLTVT.

This chain joins TRBV10-1 and TRBJ1-6, with TRBD1 matching over 7 bases. This CDR3 comprises 18 residues. The germline V gene encodes CDR1 WNHNN and CDR2 SYGVQD (reference sequence). With V trimmed by 8 bases and J by 7 bases, 20 bases remained unmatched. CDR3 DNA sequence: TGCGCCAGCTCGCCACAACAGGGGCGCCGCGCCCCAAATTCACCCCTCCACTTT. This encodes CASSPQQGRRAPNSPLHF.

The chain couples TRBV6-2 or TRBV6-3 to TRBJ2-1, with 14 bases that match TRBD2. Germline V gene sequence: CDR1 MNHEY, CDR2 SVGEGT. Trimming at V came to 5 bases and at J to 7 bases, leaving 7 bases not matched to a gene. This CDR3 contains 16 residues. The CDR3 DNA is TGTGCCAGCAGTCTAGGACTAGCGGGAGGTAGGAATGAGCAGTTCTTC. This codes for CASSLGLAGGRNEQFF.

This clone has only a few counts. V usage is TRBV7-2 and J usage is TRBJ1-2, with TRBD1 matching 7 bases. The CDR3 consists of 15 residues. Trimming took 5 bases from V and 0 from J; bases not matched to a gene: 6. From germline, CDR1 is SGHTA and CDR2 FQGNSA. The CDR3 spells CASSPGTEANYGYTF. The CDR3 region has the DNA TGTGCCAGCAGCCCCGGGACAGAAGCTAACTATGGCTACACCTTC.

The chain is built from TRBV24-1 and TRBJ2-3, with D perhaps matching TRBD1 (5 bases). The CDR3 loop spans 15 amino acids. CDR1 is KGHDR, CDR2 SFDVKD, per germline. Deletions cut 3 bases from V and 3 bases from J, with 12 bases between. CDR3 DNA: TGTGCCACCAGTGATGTCAGGGATCGGACAGATACGCAGTATTTT. This gives the protein CATSDVRDRTDTQYF.

The J gene is TRBJ2-1, the V gene TRBV9; 9 bases are a match to TRBD1. CDR3 length equals 16 residues. Germline CDR1 SGDLS, CDR2 YYNGEE. Germline trimming cut 2 bases from V and 8 bases from J; bases unmatched to any gene: 11. DNA of the CDR3: TGTGCCAGCAGCGTTAACCGGGACAGGGCTGAGGATGAGCAGTTCTTC. Translation: CASSVNRDRAEDEQFF.

The CDR3 DNA sequence: TGTGCCACCAGTGATCCCGGACAGTCACAAGAGACCCAGTACTTC. Translation gives CATSDPGQSQETQYF. The V gene is TRBV24-1, the J gene TRBJ2-5, with D perhaps matching TRBD1 (6 bases). V lost 3 bases, J lost 2 bases, and 12 bases lay in between. Germline values: CDR1 KGHDR, CDR2 SFDVKD. This CDR3 is 15 amino acids long.

The chain links TRBV7-2 to TRBJ2-1; D perhaps matches TRBD1 (6 bases). Looked up from germline, CDR1 is SGHTA and CDR2 is FQGNSA. The CDR3 sequence is 22 residues long. With 0 bases removed from V and 0 bases from J, the gap between germline ends came to 27 bases. DNA for the CDR3: TGTGCCAGCAGCTTAGCGGGTCTCGCAGGGGCGACTCTCCTAAGCTCCTACAATGAGCAGTTCTTC. This encodes CASSLAGLAGATLLSSYNEQFF.

This chain connects TRBV2 to TRBJ2-2, with 8 bases lining up with TRBD1. The CDR3 has 13 residues. The junction had 0 bases not matched to a gene; V was cut back by 3 bases and J by 6 bases. Germline-derived CDR1 and CDR2 are SNHLY and FYNNEI. CDR3: CASSETGAGELFF. CDR3 nucleotides: TGTGCCAGCAGTGAGACAGGGGCCGGGGAGCTGTTTTTT.

The rearrangement joins TRBV7-2 to TRBJ2-3; a weak D match, TRBD2 (5 bases). Germline V gives CDR1 SGHTA, CDR2 FQGNSA. Trimming removed 6 bases from V and 5 bases from J, with 24 bases in between. The CDR3 is 17 residues long. The CDR3 spells CASRWGRRWGGEDTQYF. In DNA, the CDR3 is TGTGCCAGCAGATGGGGTAGGAGGTGGGGTGGGGAAGATACGCAGTATTTT.

The V gene is TRBV15, the J gene TRBJ2-3; D possibly corresponds to TRBD2 (5 bases). The CDR3 sequence is 16 residues long. With 3 bases removed from V and 1 base from J, the gap between germline ends came to 14 bases. Germline-derived CDR1 and CDR2 are LNHNV and YYDKDF (reference sequence). CDR3 DNA sequence: TGTGCCACCAGCAGTAGTAACTTGCGGGGCACAGATACGCAGTATTTT. Translated: CATSSSNLRGTDTQYF.

This rearrangement joins TRBV11-1 to TRBJ2-1, with D perhaps TRBD2 (5 bases). The CDR3 loop spans 16 amino acids. Trimming shortened V by 1 base and J by 2 bases, and 12 bases separated the two germline ends. The germline V gene encodes CDR1 SGHAT and CDR2 FQDESV (reference sequence). CDR3 sequence: CASSLGTGSTYNEQFF. The CDR3 bases are TGTGCCAGCAGCTTAGGAACTGGGAGTACCTACAATGAGCAGTTCTTC.

This chain's CDR3 is CAWTQRGEQYF. In nucleotides, the CDR3 is TGTGCCTGGACCCAGAGAGGCGAGCAGTACTTC. The V and J genes are TRBV30 and TRBJ2-7, with no clear D. This CDR3 is 11 amino acids long. Trimming took off 4 bases at V and 6 bases at J, with 10 bases between the two ends. Germline V CDR1 and CDR2: GTSNPN, SVGIG (reference sequence).

The V call is TRBV4-1, the J call TRBJ1-1; D not resolved. CDR3 length equals 16 residues. Germline V gene lookup returns CDR1 MGHRA and CDR2 YSYEKL. Trimming cost V 4 bases and J 2 bases, with 17 bases left between them. CDR3 sequence: CASSRSPQASNTEAFF. Here the CDR3 DNA reads TGCGCCAGCAGCCGCAGCCCCCAGGCGAGTAACACTGAAGCTTTCTTT.

The chain carries TRBV5-8 and TRBJ2-2, with 8 bases lining up with TRBD1. This CDR3 is built from 15 residues. J lost 6 bases, V lost 1 base, and 5 bases had no gene match. CDR1 and CDR2 from the germline V gene are SGHTS and YDEGEE. CDR3 loop: CASSLWTGLAGELFF. CDR3 DNA sequence: TGTGCCAGCAGCTTGTGGACAGGGCTCGCCGGGGAGCTGTTTTTT.

This rearrangement joins TRBV6-6 to TRBJ1-1, with D tentatively TRBD1 (5 bases). V was shortened by 5 bases and J by 4 bases, with 8 bases between the two germline ends. Germline assignment: CDR1 MNHNY and CDR2 SVGAGI (reference sequence). There are 12 residues in the CDR3. The DNA of the CDR3 is TGTGCCAGCAGTGGGGCCATCACTGAAGCTTTCTTT. Protein: CASSGAITEAFF.

The V and J genes are TRBV7-9 and TRBJ1-6, with 12 bases identical to TRBD1. Germline CDR1 reads SEHNR; CDR2 reads FQNEAQ (reference sequence). V trimming: 5 bases; J trimming: 12 bases; junction bases outside the gene matches: 8. The CDR3 totals 15 residues. Here the CDR3 reads CASSHGTGGRVPLHF. The CDR3 region has the DNA TGTGCCAGCAGCCACGGGACAGGGGGCCGAGTACCCCTCCACTTT.

The rearrangement links TRBV2 to TRBJ2-1; 9 bases are shared with TRBD1. V shed 3 bases and J 7 bases; nucleotides not matched to a gene: 16. The germline CDR1 and CDR2 sequences are SNHLY and FYNNEI. The CDR3 extends over 18 amino acids. In DNA form, the CDR3 reads TGTGCCAGCAGTGATCTCCGTGCGTGGGACAGGGATATTAATGAGCAGTTCTTC. Its translation: CASSDLRAWDRDINEQFF. The full variable domain, with the rest looked up from reference TRBV2 and TRBJ2-1, is EPEVTQTPSHQVTQMGQEVILRCVPISNHLYFYWYRQILGQKVEFLVSFYNNEISEKSEIFDDQFSVERPDGSNFTLKIRSTKLEDSAMYFCASSDLRAWDRDINEQFFGPGTRLTVL.

The chain recombines TRBV25-1 with TRBJ2-5, with 11 bases lining up with TRBD2. CDR1 and CDR2 (germline): MGHDK, SYGVNS. CDR3 length equals 16 residues. With V trimmed by 4 bases and J by 4 bases, 8 bases remained unmatched. The CDR3 loop reads CASSVAGGGRRETQYF. The DNA for the CDR3 is TGTGCCAGCAGTGTAGCGGGAGGGGGACGGAGAGAGACCCAGTACTTC.

The CDR3 here is CASSLGVWGQENTEAFF. As DNA, the CDR3 is TGTGCCAGCAGTTTAGGGGTATGGGGACAGGAGAACACTGAAGCTTTCTTT. The V call is TRBV27, the J call TRBJ1-1; 8 bases fit TRBD1. With V trimmed by 2 bases and J by 1 base, 9 bases remained unmatched. Germline CDR1 MNHEY, CDR2 SMNVEV (reference sequence). The CDR3 is 17 residues long.

The V and J genes are TRBV3-1 (or the pseudogene TRBV3-2) and TRBJ2-1; D is unresolved. Deletions cut 3 bases from V and 14 bases from J, with 11 bases between. The CDR3 covers 11 residues. Germline values: CDR1 LGHDT, CDR2 YNNKEL (reference sequence). CDR3 nucleotides: TGTGCCAGCAGCCACCTGGAGTTCGAGTTCTTC. This encodes CASSHLEFEFF.

The chain joins TRBV19 to TRBJ2-3; 10 bases agree with TRBD2. The trim removed 5 bases at V and 2 bases at J, leaving 10 bases unmatched. There are 17 residues in the CDR3. The germline V gene has CDR1 LNHDA and CDR2 SQIVND (reference sequence). In nucleotides, the CDR3 is TGTGCCAGTAGTTTTTCCACTCTAGCGGGGGTCACAGATACGCAGTATTTT. Translating it yields CASSFSTLAGVTDTQYF.

This CDR3 reads CASSPTAYEQYF. CDR3 DNA: TGTGCCAGCAGTCCCACAGCCTACGAGCAGTACTTC. The chain recombines TRBV6-6 with TRBJ2-7; D gene ambiguous. V was pared by 5 bases and J by 2 bases, with 7 bases between. This CDR3 is 12 amino acids long. Germline V gene data show CDR1 as MNHNY and CDR2 as SVGAGI (reference sequence).